These 9 T cell receptor beta chains were all obtained from the same sample, sequenced in a study of T cell changes during pregnancy in multiple sclerosis. Using immunoSEQ multiplex PCR, the repertoire was profiled, and TCRdb retains in-frame clones only, with some absent. The sample records tens of thousands of clones, about 91% being singletons. The sequencing used CD4+ T cells from peripheral blood mononuclear cells, collected in the third trimester of pregnancy. Receptors originate from a female donor with multiple sclerosis, enrolled in a pregnancy study.

This rearrangement joins TRBV10-2 to TRBJ2-7, with D unclear. CDR3 length: 14 residues. The V end was cut by 0 bases, the J end by 5 bases, with 11 bases between. CDR1 WSHSY and CDR2 SAAADI come from the germline V gene. CDR3 amino acids: CASSESRVTDEQYF. The DNA of the CDR3 is TGCGCCAGCAGTGAGTCTCGGGTCACCGACGAGCAGTACTTC.

The rearrangement joins TRBV5-6 to TRBJ2-6; D remains unclear. Trimming pared 1 base from V and 0 bases from J, leaving 14 bases between. Germline lookup yields CDR1 SGHDT and CDR2 YYEEEE. The CDR3 spans 18 residues. CDR3 DNA sequence: TGTGCCAGCAGCTTGCAAGGCGGATCCCTCTCTGGGGCCAACGTCCTGACTTTC. It translates to CASSLQGGSLSGANVLTF.

The chain uses TRBV2 and TRBJ2-1, with TRBD1 matching 8 bases. Looked up from germline, CDR1 is SNHLY and CDR2 is FYNNEI. The length of the CDR3 is 14 residues. V shed 6 bases and J 7 bases; nucleotides not matched to a gene: 8. For the CDR3, the DNA is TGTGCCAGCAGGGACAGGGAGGAACCTAATGAGCAGTTCTTC. This gives the protein CASRDREEPNEQFF.

The rearrangement uses TRBV5-6 and TRBJ2-5; 10 nucleotides agree with TRBD2. V was clipped by 0 bases and J by 4 bases; unmatched bases: 6. The CDR3 contains 16 residues. Germline V lookup: CDR1 SGHDT, CDR2 YYEEEE. The CDR3: CASSLVLAGVTETQYF. The CDR3 region has the DNA TGTGCCAGCAGCTTGGTCCTAGCGGGAGTCACAGAGACCCAGTACTTC.

V and J are TRBV10-3 and TRBJ2-7; D gene ambiguous. The CDR3 spans 12 residues. Trimming took 2 bases from V and 1 from J, leaving 3 bases between them. Per the germline V gene, CDR1 is ENHRY and CDR2 is SYGVKD. The CDR3 region is CAISEPSYEQYF. The CDR3 DNA follows: TGTGCCATCAGTGAGCCTTCCTACGAGCAGTACTTC.

The chain employs TRBV5-4 and TRBJ2-7, with TRBD1 identical over 7 bases. Trimming cost V 4 bases and J 0 bases; bases outside gene matches: 10. Germline assignment: CDR1 SGHNT and CDR2 YYREEE (reference sequence). CDR3 length: 16 amino acids. The CDR3 sequence: CASSRGGSTSSYEQYF. As DNA, the CDR3 is TGTGCCAGCAGCCGAGGGGGCTCCACGAGCTCCTACGAGCAGTACTTC.

This chain uses TRBV6-5 with TRBJ2-1; a weak D match, TRBD2 (6 bases). The germline V gene has CDR1 MNHEY and CDR2 SVGAGI. CDR3 length equals 14 residues. The V and J ends lost 6 bases and 8 bases respectively, with 17 bases between them. CDR3 sequence: CASSRGTGPDEQFF. The DNA of the CDR3 is TGTGCCAGCAGCCGGGGGACGGGTCCCGATGAGCAGTTCTTC.

V usage is TRBV19 and J usage is TRBJ2-1; 15 nucleotides match TRBD2. Germline-derived CDR1 and CDR2 are LNHDA and SQIVND (reference sequence). The CDR3 is 18 amino acids. V was clipped by 3 bases and J by 7 bases; unmatched bases: 10. The DNA for the CDR3 is TGTGCCAGTAGTATCATCCGAGGACTAGCGGGAGGGGGAAATGAGCAGTTCTTC. It specifies CASSIIRGLAGGGNEQFF.

V and J are TRBV30 and TRBJ1-5, with D possibly matching TRBD1 (5 bases). V shed 2 bases and J shed 3 bases, with 8 bases lying between them. Germline lookup yields CDR1 GTSNPN and CDR2 SVGIG (reference sequence). This CDR3 is built from 13 residues. The CDR3 sequence is CAWSKGNNQPQHF. The DNA for the CDR3 is TGTGCCTGGAGTAAGGGGAACAATCAGCCCCAGCATTTT.